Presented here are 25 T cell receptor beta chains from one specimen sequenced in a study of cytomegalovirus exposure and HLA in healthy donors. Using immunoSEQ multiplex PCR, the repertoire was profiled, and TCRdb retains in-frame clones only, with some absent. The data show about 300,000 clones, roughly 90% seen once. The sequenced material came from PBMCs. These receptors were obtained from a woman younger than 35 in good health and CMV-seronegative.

The CDR3 nucleotides read TGTGCCAGCAGCCCGGGGACAGGGAATCAGCCCCAGCATTTT. Its translation is CASSPGTGNQPQHF. This chain links TRBV5-6 with TRBJ1-5, with 9 bases matching TRBD1. The germline V gene encodes CDR1 SGHDT and CDR2 YYEEEE. The CDR3 runs 14 residues. V dropped 4 bases and J dropped 4; count of bases not matched to a gene: 3.

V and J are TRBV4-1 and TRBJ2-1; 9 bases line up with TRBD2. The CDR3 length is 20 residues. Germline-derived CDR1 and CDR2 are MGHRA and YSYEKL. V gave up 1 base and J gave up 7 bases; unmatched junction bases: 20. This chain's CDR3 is CASSQAGVEPGGRAVNEQFF. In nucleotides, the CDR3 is TGCGCCAGCAGCCAAGCGGGCGTAGAACCCGGCGGGAGGGCCGTAAATGAGCAGTTCTTC.

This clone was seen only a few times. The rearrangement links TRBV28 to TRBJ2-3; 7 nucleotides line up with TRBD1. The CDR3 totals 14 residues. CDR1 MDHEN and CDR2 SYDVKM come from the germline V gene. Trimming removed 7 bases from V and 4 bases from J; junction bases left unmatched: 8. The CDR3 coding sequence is TGTGCCAGCAAGGGGGCCGCGCGGGCAGATACGCAGTATTTT. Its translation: CASKGAARADTQYF.

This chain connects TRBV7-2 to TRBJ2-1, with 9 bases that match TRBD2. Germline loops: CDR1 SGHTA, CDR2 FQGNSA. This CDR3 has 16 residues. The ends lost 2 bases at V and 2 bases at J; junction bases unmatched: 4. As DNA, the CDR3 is TGTGCCAGCAGCTTAAGAGCGGGAGGCACCTACAATGAGCAGTTCTTC. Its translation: CASSLRAGGTYNEQFF.

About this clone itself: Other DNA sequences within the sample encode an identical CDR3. CDR3 region: CASSLKGGATGELFF. CDR3 DNA sequence: TGTGCCAGCAGCTTGAAGGGGGGGGCCACCGGGGAGCTGTTTTTT. The chain combines TRBV7-2 with TRBJ2-2, with a weak D call TRBD2 (7 bases). The length of the CDR3 is 15 residues. V shed 3 bases and J shed 4 bases, with 12 bases lying between them. Germline V gene lookup returns CDR1 SGHTA and CDR2 FQGNSA.

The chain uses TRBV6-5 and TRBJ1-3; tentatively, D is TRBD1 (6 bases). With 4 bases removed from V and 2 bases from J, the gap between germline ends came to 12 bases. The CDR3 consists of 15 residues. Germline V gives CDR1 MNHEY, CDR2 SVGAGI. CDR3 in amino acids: CASSLSRGTGNTIYF. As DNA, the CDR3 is TGTGCCAGCAGTTTGTCCAGGGGAACTGGAAACACCATATATTTT.

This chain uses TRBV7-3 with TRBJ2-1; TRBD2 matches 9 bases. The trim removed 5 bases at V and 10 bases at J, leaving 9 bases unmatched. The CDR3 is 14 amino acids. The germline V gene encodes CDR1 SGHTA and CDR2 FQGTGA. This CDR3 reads CASSPTLGTSEQFF. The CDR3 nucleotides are TGTGCCAGCAGCCCTACGCTCGGGACTAGCGAGCAGTTCTTC.

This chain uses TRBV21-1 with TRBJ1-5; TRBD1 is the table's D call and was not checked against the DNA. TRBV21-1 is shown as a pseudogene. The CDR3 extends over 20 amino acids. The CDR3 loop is CASSKNPWCTHRPPNQPQHF. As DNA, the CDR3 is TGTGCCAGCAGCAAAAACCCATGGTGCACCCACAGGCCTCCCAATCAGCCCCAGCATTTT.

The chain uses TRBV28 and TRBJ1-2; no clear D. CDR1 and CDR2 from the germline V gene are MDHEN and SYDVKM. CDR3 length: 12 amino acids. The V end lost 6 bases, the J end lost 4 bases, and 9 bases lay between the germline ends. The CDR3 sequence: CASSPMSYGYTF. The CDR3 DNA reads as TGTGCCAGCAGCCCTATGTCCTATGGCTACACCTTC.

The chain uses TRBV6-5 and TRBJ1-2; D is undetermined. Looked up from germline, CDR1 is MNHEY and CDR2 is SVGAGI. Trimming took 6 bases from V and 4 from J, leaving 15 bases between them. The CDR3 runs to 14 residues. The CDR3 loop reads CASSSRELGYGYTF. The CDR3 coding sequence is TGTGCCAGCAGCTCCCGGGAATTGGGCTATGGCTACACCTTC.

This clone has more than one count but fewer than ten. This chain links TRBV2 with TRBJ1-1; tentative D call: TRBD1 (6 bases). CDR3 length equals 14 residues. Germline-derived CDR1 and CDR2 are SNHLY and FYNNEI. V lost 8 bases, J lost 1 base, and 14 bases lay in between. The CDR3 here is CASLGETGNTEAFF. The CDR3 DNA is TGTGCCAGCTTGGGCGAGACAGGGAACACTGAAGCTTTCTTT.

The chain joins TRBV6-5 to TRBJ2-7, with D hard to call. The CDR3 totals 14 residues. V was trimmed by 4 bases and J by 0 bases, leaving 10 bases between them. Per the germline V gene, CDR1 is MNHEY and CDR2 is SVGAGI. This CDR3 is CASSSPYSSYEQYF. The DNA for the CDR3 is TGTGCCAGCAGTTCCCCTTACTCCTCCTACGAGCAGTACTTC.

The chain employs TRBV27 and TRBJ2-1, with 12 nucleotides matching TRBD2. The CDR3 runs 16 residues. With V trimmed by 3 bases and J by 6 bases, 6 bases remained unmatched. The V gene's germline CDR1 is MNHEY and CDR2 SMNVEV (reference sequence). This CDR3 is CASSFTSGRTGNEQFF. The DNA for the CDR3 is TGTGCCAGCAGTTTTACTAGCGGGAGGACCGGCAATGAGCAGTTCTTC.

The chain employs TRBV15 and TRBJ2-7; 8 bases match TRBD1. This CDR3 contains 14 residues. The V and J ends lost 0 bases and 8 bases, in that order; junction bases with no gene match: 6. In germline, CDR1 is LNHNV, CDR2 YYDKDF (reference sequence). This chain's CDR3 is CATSRDLGRGQQYF. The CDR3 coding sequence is TGTGCCACCAGCAGAGATTTAGGCAGGGGGCAGCAGTACTTC.

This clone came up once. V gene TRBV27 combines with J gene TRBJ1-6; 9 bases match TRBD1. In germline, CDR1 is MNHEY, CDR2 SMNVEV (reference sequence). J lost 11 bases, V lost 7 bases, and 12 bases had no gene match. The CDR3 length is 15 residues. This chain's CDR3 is CASNPDRGRGTPLHF. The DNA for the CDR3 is TGTGCCAGCAACCCGGACAGGGGTCGAGGTACACCCCTCCACTTT.

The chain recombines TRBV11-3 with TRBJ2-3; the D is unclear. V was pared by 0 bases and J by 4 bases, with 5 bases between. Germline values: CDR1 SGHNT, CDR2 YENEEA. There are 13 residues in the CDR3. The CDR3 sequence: CASSLEEADTQYF. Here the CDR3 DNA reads TGTGCCAGCAGCTTAGAAGAGGCAGATACGCAGTATTTT.

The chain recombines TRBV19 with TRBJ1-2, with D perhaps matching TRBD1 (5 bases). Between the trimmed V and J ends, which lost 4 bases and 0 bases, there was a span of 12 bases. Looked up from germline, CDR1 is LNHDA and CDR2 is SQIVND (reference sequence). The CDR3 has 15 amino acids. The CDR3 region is CASSKTALANYGYTF. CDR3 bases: TGTGCCAGTAGTAAGACAGCGCTAGCTAACTATGGCTACACCTTC.

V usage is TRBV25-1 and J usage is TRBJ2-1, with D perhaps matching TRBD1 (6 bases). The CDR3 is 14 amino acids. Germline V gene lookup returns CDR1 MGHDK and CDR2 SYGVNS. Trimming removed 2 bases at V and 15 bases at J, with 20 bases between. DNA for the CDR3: TGTGCCAGCAGTGAAACTGGCTGGGGGCTATACCTGTTCTTC. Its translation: CASSETGWGLYLFF.

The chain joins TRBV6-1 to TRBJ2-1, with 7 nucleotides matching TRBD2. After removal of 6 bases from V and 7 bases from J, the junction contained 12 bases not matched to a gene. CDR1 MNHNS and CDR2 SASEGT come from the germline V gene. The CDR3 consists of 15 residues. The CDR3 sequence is CASRLGTTARNEQFF. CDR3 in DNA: TGTGCCAGCAGGCTTGGGACTACCGCCCGGAATGAGCAGTTCTTC.

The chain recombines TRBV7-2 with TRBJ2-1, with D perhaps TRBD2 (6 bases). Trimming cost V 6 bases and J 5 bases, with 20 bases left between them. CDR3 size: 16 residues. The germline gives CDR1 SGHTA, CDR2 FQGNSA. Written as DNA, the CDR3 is TGTGCCAGCAGATTCAACCCGGGACTCAAAGACAATGAGCAGTTCTTC. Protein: CASRFNPGLKDNEQFF.

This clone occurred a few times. CDR3 DNA sequence: TGTGCCAGCAGCGCGGACAGTCTCAAGCAGTACTTC. Protein product: CASSADSLKQYF. The chain employs TRBV9 and TRBJ2-7; possible D gene TRBD1, 6 bases. This CDR3 spans 12 amino acids. Trimming shortened V by 3 bases and J by 8 bases, and 12 bases separated the two germline ends. Germline assignment: CDR1 SGDLS and CDR2 YYNGEE.

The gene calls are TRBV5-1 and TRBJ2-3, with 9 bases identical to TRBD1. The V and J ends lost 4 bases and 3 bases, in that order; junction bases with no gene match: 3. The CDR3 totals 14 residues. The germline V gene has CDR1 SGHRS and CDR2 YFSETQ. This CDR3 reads CASSRDRVTDTQYF. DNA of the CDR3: TGCGCCAGCAGCCGGGACAGGGTGACAGATACGCAGTATTTT.

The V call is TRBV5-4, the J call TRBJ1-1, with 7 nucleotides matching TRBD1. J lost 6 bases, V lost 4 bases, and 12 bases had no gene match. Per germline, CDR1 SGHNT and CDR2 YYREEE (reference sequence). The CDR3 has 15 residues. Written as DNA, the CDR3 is TGTGCCAGCAGCCCAGAGACAGGGAAGAGCGCTGAAGCTTTCTTT. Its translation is CASSPETGKSAEAFF. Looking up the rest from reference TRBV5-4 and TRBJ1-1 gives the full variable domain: ETGVTQSPTHLIKTRGQQVTLRCSSQSGHNTVSWYQQALGQGPQFIFQYYREEENGRGNFPPRFSGLQFPNYSSELNVNALELDDSALYLCASSPETGKSAEAFFGQGTRLTVV.

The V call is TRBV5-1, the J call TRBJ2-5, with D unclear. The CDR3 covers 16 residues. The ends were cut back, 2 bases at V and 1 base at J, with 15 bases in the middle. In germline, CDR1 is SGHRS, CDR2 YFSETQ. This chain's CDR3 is CASSFAGQQSQETQYF. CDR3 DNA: TGCGCCAGCAGCTTCGCTGGGCAACAGAGCCAAGAGACCCAGTACTTC.

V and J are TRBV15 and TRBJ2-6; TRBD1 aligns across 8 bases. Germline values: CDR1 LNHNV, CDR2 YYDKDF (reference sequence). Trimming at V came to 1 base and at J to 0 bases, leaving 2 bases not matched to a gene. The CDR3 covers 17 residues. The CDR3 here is CATSRGGQASGANVLTF. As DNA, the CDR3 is TGTGCCACCAGCAGAGGGGGACAGGCCTCTGGGGCCAACGTCCTGACTTTC.